Here is one T cell receptor (beta chain) with its context. No antigen is known for it. This entry is derived from a study of CD4 T cells in relation to SARS-CoV-2 and coronaviruses. Background on the study: PBMCs were cultured with antigen for roughly 9 days before TCR beta sequencing.

Study outcomes and limitations: The cross-reactivity analysis covered only spike protein, not other viral proteins.

Before the COVID-19 pandemic, during about 2011-2019, CD4+ T cells were taken from unexposed donors. The cells were cultured for around ten days before CD4+ T cells were isolated. In germline, CDR1 is MNHEY, CDR2 SVGEGT. V was pared by 4 bases and J by 2 bases, with 12 bases between. The CDR3 spans 14 residues. Sequencing was performed with immunoSEQ multiplex PCR; in TCRdb, only in-frame clones are kept and a portion is missing. The sample has roughly 18,000 clones, approximately 77% seen once. The TCR sequence derives from a human donor in good health. Material: CD4+ T cells from PBMCs, cultured in vitro. The chain links TRBV6-2 or TRBV6-3 to TRBJ2-7; maybe TRBD1 (6 bases). In DNA, the CDR3 is TGTGCCAGCAGTTCCAACAGGGACCCCTACGAGCAGTACTTC. It codes for CASSSNRDPYEQYF.